The subject of this entry is one TCR beta chain. Its antigen specificity is not known. No qualities accompany the bases; no much larger clone lies one base away. The data belong to a study of control samples from healthy donors and cancer patients (dated by TCRdb to 2018 to 2021). The receptor library was made with the immunoSEQ multiplex PCR assay. Entries here come from immuneACCESS through TCRdb and include only in-frame sequences with V and J called. Some clones fail to appear in such tables; in the studies checked, an unresolved V gene covers under half of the shortfall, and the cause of the remainder is unknown. For this sample the table gives 20,000 to 25,000 clones, of which approximately 80% were detected only once. The ten largest clones add up to roughly 24% of the sample. The clonotype comes from a man aged 55 to 69 with colorectal cancer. The sample comprised PBMCs.

This receptor has the CDR3 CASSPLAGALIETQYF. In nucleotide form, the sequence is TGTGCCAGCAGCCCACTAGCGGGGGCCCTAATCGAGACCCAGTACTTC. The rearranged chain carries TRBV7-2 and TRBJ2-5; TRBD2 aligns with 11 central bases. Per the germline V gene, SGHTA is the CDR1 and FQGNSA is the CDR2. There are 16 amino acids in the CDR3, from cysteine to phenylalanine inclusive. Of the read, only the CDR3 DNA is kept; its 48 bases are in frame from base 1. Germline trimming amounts to 5 bases on V and 5 bases on J, with 10 as the count of junction bases outside the gene matches.